The clone carrying this T cell receptor (beta chain) was counted ten times or more. The data belong to a study of T cells after yellow fever vaccination. TCRdb used MiXCR to reprocess the 5' RACE reads, holding one entry per CDR3 protein. The sample has about 430,000 distinct CDR3 sequences; under 20% are singletons. The CDR3 runs to 15 residues. V was cut by 2 bases and J by 4 bases, with 11 bases left in between. This receptor was obtained from a man younger than 35 who received the YFV17D yellow fever vaccine. This chain connects TRBV12-3 or TRBV12-4 to TRBJ2-2; D is perhaps TRBD1 or TRBD2 (6 bases each). Sample: PBMCs, taken before the yellow fever booster vaccination. CDR3 DNA: TGTGCCAGCAGTTTAAGGGGGGTTGGCACCGGGGAGCTGTTTTTT. It codes for CASSLRGVGTGELFF.